These T cell receptor beta chains were read from a single sample in a study of blood T cell repertoires in COVID-19. Profiled with immunoSEQ multiplex PCR; TCRdb holds only in-frame clones, not every one. This table holds approximately 220,000 clones, about 86% found once. The sequencing sample was made of peripheral blood. These receptors came from a man aged 55 to 70 who had recovered from COVID-19. Each CDR3 is given with its conserved first and last residue. The D gene is left open where the match is weak. Clone size is not always given. Where it is, it says once, few, many or a class for expanded clones.

clone size | J gene | V gene | D gene | CDR3 DNA | CDR3 protein
- | TRBJ1-1 | TRBV5-1 | - | TGCGCCAGCAGCCCTACACAGGGTTGGGGGACTGAAGCTTTCTTT | CASSPTQGWGTEAFF
- | TRBJ1-1 | TRBV30 | - | TGTGCCTGGCGGGGTCCGGAGAACACTGAAGCTTTCTTT | CAWRGPENTEAFF
- | TRBJ2-1 | TRBV9 | - | TGTGCCAGCAGCGTAGGTGTGGACAGAAATACAATACAGCAGTTCTTC | CASSVGVDRNTIQQFF
- | TRBJ2-3 | TRBV5-1 | TRBD2 | TGCGCCAGCAGCTTGGGTAGCGGGGGGGCCGCTAGCACAGATACGCAGTATTTT | CASSLGSGGAASTDTQYF
many | TRBJ1-2 | TRBV6-6 | - | TGTGCCAGCAGTTACCCCGGGGGAAACTATGGCTACACCTTC | CASSYPGGNYGYTF
few | TRBJ1-2 | TRBV24-1 | TRBD1 | TGTGCCACCAGTGATTGGGACAGGGATGATGGCTACACCTTC | CATSDWDRDDGYTF
few | TRBJ1-1 | TRBV2 | - | TGTGCCAGCAGTGGCCCTCTCCCCATAGGAGAAACTGAAGCTTTCTTT | CASSGPLPIGETEAFF
- | TRBJ1-4 | TRBV7-8 | - | TGTGCCAGCAGCTTACAACAGGGTACTAATGAAAAACTGTTTTTT | CASSLQQGTNEKLFF
- | TRBJ1-1 | TRBV7-9 | - | TGTGCCAGCACCCCTAGGATGAGCAGGGTCTCGGAGACTGAAGCTTTCTTT | CASTPRMSRVSETEAFF
- | TRBJ2-2 | TRBV6-5 | TRBD1 | TGTGCCAGCAGTACGACAGGGCTAAACACCGGGGAGCTGTTTTTT | CASSTTGLNTGELFF
- | TRBJ2-7 | TRBV21-1 | - | TGTGCCAGCAGGATATACAGGGGGACTCCAGGTCCCTACGAGCAGTACTTC | CASRIYRGTPGPYEQYF
- | TRBJ2-1 | TRBV3-1/TRBV3-2 | TRBD2 | TGTGCCAGCAGCCAAGCTAGCGGGGGCATATATGAGCAGTTCTTC | CASSQASGGIYEQFF
- | TRBJ2-7 | TRBV5-1 | TRBD2 | TGCGCCAGCAGCCATTCCTCAGCGGGAGGGGGTGACGAGCAGTACTTC | CASSHSSAGGGDEQYF
- | TRBJ2-7 | TRBV28 | - | TGTGCCAGCAGTTTGACAGAGTACGAGCAGTACTTC | CASSLTEYEQYF
- | TRBJ1-6 | TRBV24-1 | - | TGTGCCACCAGTTGGGTCCAGGGTCCTAATTCACCCCTCCACTTT | CATSWVQGPNSPLHF
few | TRBJ1-3 | TRBV5-1 | TRBD1 | TGCGCCAGCAGCTCATCAGGGGGTGAAAACACCATATATTTT | CASSSSGGENTIYF
- | TRBJ2-1 | TRBV18 | TRBD2 | TGTGCCAGCTCACCGTGGGAGGGAGTAAATGAGCAGTTCTTC | CASSPWEGVNEQFF
- | TRBJ1-1 | TRBV6-4 | - | TGTGCCAGCCGGGAAGGAACTGAAGCTTTCTTT | CASREGTEAFF
- | TRBJ2-5 | TRBV5-1 | - | TGCGCCAGCAGCTTGGGGACACCCCAAGAGACCCAGTACTTC | CASSLGTPQETQYF
- | TRBJ2-2 | TRBV3-1/TRBV3-2 | - | TGTGCCAGCAGCCAAGGATTTTGGCAGGGCGTGCACACCGGGGAGCTGTTTTTT | CASSQGFWQGVHTGELFF
- | TRBJ2-7 | TRBV27 | TRBD2 | TGTGCCAGCAGTTTACAGGGCGGGAGGGCCTTCGAGCAGTACTTC | CASSLQGGRAFEQYF
- | TRBJ1-4 | TRBV7-2 | - | TGTGCCAGCAGCCTACAGGCGCTTAATGAAAAACTGTTTTTT | CASSLQALNEKLFF
- | TRBJ1-4 | TRBV19 | TRBD1 | TGTGCCAGTAGTGTTGTAGGACAGGGCGGGAATGAAAAACTGTTTTTT | CASSVVGQGGNEKLFF
- | TRBJ2-5 | TRBV25-1 | - | TGTGCCAGCAGTGAGTCGAGGGCTGGGGAGACCCAGTACTTC | CASSESRAGETQYF
- | TRBJ2-5 | TRBV24-1 | TRBD1 | TGTGCCACCAGTGCTCTAGGACAGGGGGCAGGAGAGACCCAGTACTTC | CATSALGQGAGETQYF